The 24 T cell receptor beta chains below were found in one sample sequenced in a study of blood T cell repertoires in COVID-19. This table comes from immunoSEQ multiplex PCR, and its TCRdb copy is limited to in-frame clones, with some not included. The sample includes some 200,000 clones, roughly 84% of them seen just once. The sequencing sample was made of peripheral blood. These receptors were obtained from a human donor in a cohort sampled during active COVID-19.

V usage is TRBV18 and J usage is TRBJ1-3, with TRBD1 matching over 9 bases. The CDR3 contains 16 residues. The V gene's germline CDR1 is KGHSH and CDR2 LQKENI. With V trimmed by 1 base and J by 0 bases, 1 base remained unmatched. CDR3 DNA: TGTGCCAGCTCACCACAGGGACAGGGCTCTGGAAACACCATATATTTT. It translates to CASSPQGQGSGNTIYF.

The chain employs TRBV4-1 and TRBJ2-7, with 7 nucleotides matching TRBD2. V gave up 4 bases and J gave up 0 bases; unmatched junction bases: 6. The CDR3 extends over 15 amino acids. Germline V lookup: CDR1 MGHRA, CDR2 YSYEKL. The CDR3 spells CASSRGLGDSYEQYF. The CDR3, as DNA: TGCGCCAGCAGCCGAGGACTAGGAGACTCCTACGAGCAGTACTTC.

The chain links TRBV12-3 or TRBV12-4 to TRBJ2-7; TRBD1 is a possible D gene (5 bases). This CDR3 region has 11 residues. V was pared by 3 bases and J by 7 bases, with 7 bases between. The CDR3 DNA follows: TGTGCCAGCAGTTTTAACAGGGAGCAGTACTTC. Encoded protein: CASSFNREQYF.

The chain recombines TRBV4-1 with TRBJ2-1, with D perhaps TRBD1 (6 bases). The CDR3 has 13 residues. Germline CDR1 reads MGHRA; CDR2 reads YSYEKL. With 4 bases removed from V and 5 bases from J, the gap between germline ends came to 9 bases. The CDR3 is CASSPEGDNEQFF. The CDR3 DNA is TGCGCCAGCAGCCCCGAGGGGGACAATGAGCAGTTCTTC.

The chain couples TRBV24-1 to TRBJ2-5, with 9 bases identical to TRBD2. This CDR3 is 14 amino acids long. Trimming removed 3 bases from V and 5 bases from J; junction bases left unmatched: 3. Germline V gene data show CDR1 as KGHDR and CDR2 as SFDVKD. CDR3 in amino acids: CATSDRGLAETQYF. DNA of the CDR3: TGTGCCACCAGTGATAGGGGACTAGCCGAGACCCAGTACTTC.

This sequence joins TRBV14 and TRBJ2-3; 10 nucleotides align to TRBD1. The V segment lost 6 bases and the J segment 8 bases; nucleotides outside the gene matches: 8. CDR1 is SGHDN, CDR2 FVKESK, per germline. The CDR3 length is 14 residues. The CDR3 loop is CASRGTGARGTQYF. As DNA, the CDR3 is TGTGCCAGCAGGGGGACAGGGGCCAGGGGTACGCAGTATTTT.

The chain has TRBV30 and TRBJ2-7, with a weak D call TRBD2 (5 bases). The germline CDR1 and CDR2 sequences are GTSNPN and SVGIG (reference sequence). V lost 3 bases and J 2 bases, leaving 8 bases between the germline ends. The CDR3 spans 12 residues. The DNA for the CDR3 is TGTGCCTGGAGGGGAGCCACCTACGAGCAGTACTTC. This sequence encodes CAWRGATYEQYF.

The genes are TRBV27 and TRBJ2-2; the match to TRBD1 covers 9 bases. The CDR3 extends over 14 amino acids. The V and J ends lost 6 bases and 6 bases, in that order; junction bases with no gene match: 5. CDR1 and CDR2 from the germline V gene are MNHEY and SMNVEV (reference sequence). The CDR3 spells CASRKTGGSGELFF. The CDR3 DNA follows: TGTGCCAGCAGGAAAACAGGGGGCTCCGGGGAGCTGTTTTTT.

The CDR3 spells CASSQEGQELDEQYF. The CDR3 nucleotides read TGTGCCAGCAGCCAAGAAGGCCAAGAGCTAGACGAGCAGTACTTC. The chain links TRBV4-2 to TRBJ2-7; D uncertain. Germline V gene sequence: CDR1 LGHNA, CDR2 YNFKEQ. With 0 bases removed from V and 5 bases from J, the gap between germline ends came to 14 bases. The CDR3 covers 15 residues.

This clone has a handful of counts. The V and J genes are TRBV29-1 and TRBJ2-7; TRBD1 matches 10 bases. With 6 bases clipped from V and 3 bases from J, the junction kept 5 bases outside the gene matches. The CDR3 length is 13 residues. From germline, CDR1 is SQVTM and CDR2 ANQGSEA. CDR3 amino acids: CSVSGTGDYEQYF. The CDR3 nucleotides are TGCAGCGTGTCCGGGACAGGGGACTACGAGCAGTACTTC.

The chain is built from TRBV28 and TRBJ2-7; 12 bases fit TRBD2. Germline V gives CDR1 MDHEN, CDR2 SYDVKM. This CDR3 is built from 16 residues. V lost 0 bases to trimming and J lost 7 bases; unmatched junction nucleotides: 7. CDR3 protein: CASSLWASGRAWEQYF. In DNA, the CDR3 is TGTGCCAGCAGTTTATGGGCTAGCGGGAGGGCCTGGGAGCAGTACTTC.

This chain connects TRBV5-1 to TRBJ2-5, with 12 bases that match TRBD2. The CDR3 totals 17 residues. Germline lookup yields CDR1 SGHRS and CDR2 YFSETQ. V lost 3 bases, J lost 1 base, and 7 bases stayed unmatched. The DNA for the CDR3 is TGCGCCAGCAGCTCCTTAAAGGGACTAGCGGGCCAAGAGACCCAGTACTTC. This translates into CASSSLKGLAGQETQYF.

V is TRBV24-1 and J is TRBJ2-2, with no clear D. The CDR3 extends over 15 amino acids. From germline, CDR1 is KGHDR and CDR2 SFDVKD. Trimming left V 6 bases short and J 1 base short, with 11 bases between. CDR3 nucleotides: TGTGCCACCAGTCCGGTTGGCGGGAACACCGGGGAGCTGTTTTTT. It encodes CATSPVGGNTGELFF.

The CDR3 spells CASSSDRGFQPQHF. CDR3 bases: TGTGCCAGCAGCTCGGACAGGGGTTTTCAGCCCCAGCATTTT. The J gene is TRBJ1-5, the V gene TRBV7-8; 9 nucleotides align to TRBD1. There are 14 residues in the CDR3. Germline values: CDR1 SGHVS, CDR2 FQNEAQ. The ends lost 4 bases at V and 6 bases at J; junction bases unmatched: 4.

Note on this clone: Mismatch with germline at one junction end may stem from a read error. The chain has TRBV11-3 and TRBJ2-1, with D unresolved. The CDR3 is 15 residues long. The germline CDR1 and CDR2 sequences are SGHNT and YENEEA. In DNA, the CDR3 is TGTGCCAGCAGCTTAGGGGCGTTAGGAACTCCCTTAACAATCTTC. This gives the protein CASSLGALGTPLTIF.

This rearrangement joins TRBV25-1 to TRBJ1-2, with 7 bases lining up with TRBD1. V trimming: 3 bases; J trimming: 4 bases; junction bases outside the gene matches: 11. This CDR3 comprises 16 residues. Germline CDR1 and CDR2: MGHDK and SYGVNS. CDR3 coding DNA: TGTGCCAGCAGTGACCCCTTCGGACAGGAACCCTATGGCTACACCTTC. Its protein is CASSDPFGQEPYGYTF.

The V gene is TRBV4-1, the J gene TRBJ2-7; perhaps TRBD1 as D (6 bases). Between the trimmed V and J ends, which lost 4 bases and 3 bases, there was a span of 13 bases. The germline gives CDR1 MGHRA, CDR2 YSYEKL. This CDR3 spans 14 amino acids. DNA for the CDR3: TGCGCCAGCAGCCGTTTCCAGGGGAACTACGAGCAGTACTTC. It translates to CASSRFQGNYEQYF.

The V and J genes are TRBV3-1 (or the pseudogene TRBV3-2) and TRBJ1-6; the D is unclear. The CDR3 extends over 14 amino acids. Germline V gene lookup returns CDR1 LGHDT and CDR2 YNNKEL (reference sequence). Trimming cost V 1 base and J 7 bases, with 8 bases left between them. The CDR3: CASSQGQNNSPLHF. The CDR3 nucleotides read TGTGCCAGCAGCCAAGGGCAGAACAATTCACCCCTCCACTTT.

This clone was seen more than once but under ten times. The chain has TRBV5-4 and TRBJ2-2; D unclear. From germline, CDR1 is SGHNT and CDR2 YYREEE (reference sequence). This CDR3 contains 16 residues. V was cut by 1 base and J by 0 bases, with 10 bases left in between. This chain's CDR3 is CASSLNQRANTGELFF. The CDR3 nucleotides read TGTGCCAGCAGCTTGAACCAGCGAGCGAACACCGGGGAGCTGTTTTTT.

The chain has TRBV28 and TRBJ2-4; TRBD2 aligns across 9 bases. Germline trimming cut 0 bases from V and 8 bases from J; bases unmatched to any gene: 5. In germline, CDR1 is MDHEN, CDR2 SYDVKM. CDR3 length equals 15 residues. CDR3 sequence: CASSLWGGRAHIQYF. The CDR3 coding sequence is TGTGCCAGCAGTTTATGGGGCGGGAGGGCCCACATTCAGTACTTC.

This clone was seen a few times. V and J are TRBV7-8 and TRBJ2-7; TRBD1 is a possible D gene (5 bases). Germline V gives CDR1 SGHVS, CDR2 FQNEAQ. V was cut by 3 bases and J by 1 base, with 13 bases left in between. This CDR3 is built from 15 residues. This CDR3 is CASSFLDSGSYEQYF. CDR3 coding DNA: TGTGCCAGCAGCTTCTTAGATTCAGGGTCCTACGAGCAGTACTTC. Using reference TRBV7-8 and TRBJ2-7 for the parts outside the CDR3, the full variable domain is GAGVSQSPRYKVAKRGQDVALRCDPISGHVSLFWYQQALGQGPEFLTYFQNEAQLDKSGLPSDRFFAERPEGSVSTLKIQRTQQEDSAVYLCASSFLDSGSYEQYFGPGTRLTVT.

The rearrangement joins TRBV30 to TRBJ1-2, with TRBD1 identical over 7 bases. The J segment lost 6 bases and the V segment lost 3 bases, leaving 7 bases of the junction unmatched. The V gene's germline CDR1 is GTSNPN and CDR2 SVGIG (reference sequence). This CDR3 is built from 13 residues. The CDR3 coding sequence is TGTGCCTGGAGAACCGGGACAGCGGATGGCTACACCTTC. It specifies CAWRTGTADGYTF.

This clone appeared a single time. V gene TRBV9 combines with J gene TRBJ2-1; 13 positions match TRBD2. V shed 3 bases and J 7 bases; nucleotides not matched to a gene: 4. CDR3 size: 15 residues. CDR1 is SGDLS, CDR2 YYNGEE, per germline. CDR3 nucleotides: TGTGCCAGCAGCGGGACTAGCGGGAGTTTGAATGAGCAGTTCTTC. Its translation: CASSGTSGSLNEQFF. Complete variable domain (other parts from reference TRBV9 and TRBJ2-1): DSGVTQTPKHLITATGQRVTLRCSPRSGDLSVYWYQQSLDQGLQFLIQYYNGEERAKGNILERFSAQQFPDLHSELNLSSLELGDSALYFCASSGTSGSLNEQFFGPGTRLTVL.

The CDR3 DNA follows: TGTGCCAGCAGCCAAAGCCTGAGCTCTGGAAACACCATATATTTT. Translated, it gives CASSQSLSSGNTIYF. The V call is TRBV7-8, the J call TRBJ1-3; D gene ambiguous. Trimming cost V 5 bases and J 0 bases, with 11 bases left between them. The CDR3 has 15 residues. Germline assignment: CDR1 SGHVS and CDR2 FQNEAQ.